This is a list of T cell receptor beta chains from one sample in a study of T cell repertoires in cytomegalovirus infection. These receptors have no known antigen. TCRdb redid the calling of the reads with MiXCR, one entry per CDR3 protein. Of approximately 140,000 distinct CDR3 sequences in the sample, around 25% were seen once. The sequencing input was PBMCs, sequenced either directly or after in vitro stimulation (not recorded which). Receptors were obtained from a human donor in good health (CMV status not recorded). Some clones in this sample may be carry-over from other donors' samples. CDR3s include the opening cysteine and the closing phenylalanine or tryptophan. Each record gives: J gene, clone size, D gene, V gene, CDR3 protein, CDR3 DNA. The D gene is left open where the match is weak. Some rows mark clone size as missing; the rest say once, few, many or name a class of expanded clone.

>TRBJ1-1|-|-|TRBV9
CASSGGGVNTEAFF
TGTGCCAGCAGCGGGGGGGGGGTGAACACTGAAGCTTTCTTT
>TRBJ2-2|few|-|TRBV4-3
CASSQHGGDTGELFF
TGCGCCAGCAGCCAGCACGGAGGGGACACCGGGGAGCTGTTTTTT
>TRBJ1-6|many|-|TRBV10-2
CASSKTRDANSPLHF
TGCGCCAGCAGTAAAACCCGGGACGCCAATTCACCCCTCCACTTT
>TRBJ1-6|many|TRBD1|TRBV11-2
CASSPRTGANSPLHF
TGTGCCAGCAGCCCCCGGACAGGGGCTAATTCACCCCTCCACTTT
>TRBJ2-1|-|TRBD2|TRBV6-6
CASSLTSGSRHEQFF
TGTGCCAGCAGTTTGACTAGCGGGAGTCGACATGAGCAGTTCTTC
>TRBJ1-1|-|TRBD1|TRBV7-2
CASSVGQGVTEAFF
TGTGCCAGCAGCGTAGGACAGGGGGTAACTGAAGCTTTCTTT
>TRBJ1-4|few|TRBD1|TRBV4-1
CASSRSSRGQGEKLFF
TGCGCCAGCAGCCGCTCTAGCAGGGGGCAGGGTGAAAAACTGTTTTTT
>TRBJ2-2|-|-|TRBV7-9
CATEGEIGTGELFF
TGTGCCACCGAAGGGGAGATCGGGACCGGGGAGCTGTTTTTT
>TRBJ2-2|few|-|TRBV28
CASSLIQNAGELFF
TGTGCCAGCAGCCTTATCCAGAACGCCGGGGAGCTGTTTTTT
>TRBJ2-4|many|-|TRBV7-2
CASSRIGAKNIQYF
TGTGCCAGCAGCCGAATAGGGGCCAAAAACATTCAGTACTTC
>TRBJ2-3|many|TRBD2|TRBV7-7
CASSVLGGSADTQYF
TGTGCTAGCAGCGTGCTAGGCGGGAGCGCAGATACGCAGTATTTT
>TRBJ1-4|once|-|TRBV19
CARYNEKLFF
TGTGCCCGGTATAATGAAAAACTGTTTTTT
>TRBJ2-1|few|TRBD2|TRBV9
CASSVVASGTYNEQFF
TGTGCCAGCAGCGTAGTGGCTAGCGGAACCTACAATGAGCAGTTCTTC
>TRBJ1-2|few|TRBD1|TRBV28
CASSTSDRAYGYTF
TGTGCCAGCAGTACCTCAGACAGGGCCTATGGCTACACCTTC
>TRBJ1-2|-|TRBD1|TRBV6-2/TRBV6-3
CASSFQGANGYTF
TGTGCCAGCAGTTTCCAGGGGGCAAACGGCTACACCTTC
>TRBJ1-5|-|-|TRBV20-1
CSVQQATANQPQHF
TGCAGTGTACAACAGGCCACGGCGAATCAGCCCCAGCATTTT
>TRBJ2-5|-|-|TRBV7-6
CASSFTSHQETQYF
TGTGCCAGCAGCTTCACTAGCCACCAAGAGACCCAGTACTTC
>TRBJ2-2|-|-|TRBV20-1
CSAYPGVNTGELFF
TGCAGTGCGTATCCGGGGGTTAACACCGGGGAGCTGTTTTTT
>TRBJ1-3|many|-|TRBV4-3
CASSQEGGWGRTGNTIYF
TGCGCCAGCAGCCAAGAAGGGGGATGGGGGAGAACTGGAAACACCATATATTTT
>TRBJ2-5|-|-|TRBV28
CASNAPGAKETQYF
TGTGCCAGCAATGCACCCGGGGCTAAAGAGACCCAGTACTTC
>TRBJ2-7|medium-sized|-|TRBV6-1
CASGGGRTYSYEQYF
TGTGCCAGCGGTGGGGGAAGGACTTACTCCTACGAGCAGTACTTC
>TRBJ2-2|-|TRBD2|TRBV7-6
CASSSRTSGSAGELFF
TGTGCCAGCAGCTCCCGGACTAGCGGGAGTGCCGGGGAGCTGTTTTTT
>TRBJ2-7|-|TRBD2|TRBV28
CASIEAGTSGSYEQYF
TGTGCCAGCATCGAAGCCGGGACTAGCGGGAGCTACGAGCAGTACTTC
>TRBJ2-1|many|TRBD2|TRBV7-2
CASSLATKMRDYSSYNEQFF
TGTGCCAGCAGCTTAGCAACGAAAATGCGGGACTACTCCTCCTACAATGAGCAGTTCTTC
>TRBJ2-1|many|-|TRBV7-9
CASSLQGREQFF
TGTGCCAGCAGCTTACAGGGCCGCGAGCAGTTCTTC
>TRBJ1-5|few|TRBD1|TRBV20-1
CSARDRRDQPQHF
TGCAGTGCTAGGGACAGGAGGGATCAGCCCCAGCATTTT
>TRBJ2-5|many|-|TRBV7-2
CASSKLTQETQYF
TGTGCCAGCAGCAAATTGACACAAGAGACCCAGTACTTC
>TRBJ1-2|few|-|TRBV12-3/TRBV12-4
CASSAAGAYGGYTF
TGTGCCAGCAGCGCCGCAGGGGCGTACGGCGGCTACACCTTC
>TRBJ2-2|few|-|TRBV12-3/TRBV12-4
CASIFNTGELFF
TGTGCCAGCATATTCAACACCGGGGAGCTGTTTTTT
>TRBJ1-2|few|TRBD1|TRBV20-1
CSARSPGQGADYGYTF
TGCAGTGCCCGATCGCCGGGACAGGGGGCGGACTATGGCTACACCTTC
>TRBJ2-1|few|TRBD2|TRBV7-9
CASSLRLADNEQFF
TGTGCCAGCAGCTTACGACTAGCGGACAATGAGCAGTTCTTC
>TRBJ1-1|few|-|TRBV20-1
CSARDEYTEAFF
TGCAGTGCTAGAGACGAATACACTGAAGCTTTCTTT
>TRBJ2-3|-|-|TRBV7-2
CASSLGGVLSSTDTQYF
TGTGCCAGCAGCTTAGGGGGAGTCCTCTCCAGCACAGATACGCAGTATTTT